This T cell receptor beta chain was recovered during a study of cytomegalovirus exposure and HLA in healthy donors (TCRdb year 2017). Study-wide context: According to a later analysis, the roughly 130 validation repertoires were produced on the same platform as the approximately 600 repertoires of the first cohort. In addition to the first cohort of around 670 subjects, a separate validation cohort of 120 different subjects was used. The aim of the study was to test whether cataloging public T cell receptors could identify signatures of past pathogen exposure. High-throughput TCR immunosequencing, statistical association of individual TCRs with disease status, and machine learning were combined to predict cytomegalovirus infection status. The full study reports these points: While some public TCRs were present in many individuals, most TCR sequences turned up only very rarely across donors. Subsequent analysis determined that TCRs grouped into clusters in the first cohort also showed a tendency toward co-occurrence across the roughly 120 validation repertoires, and 85% to 95% of cluster scores exceeded 0. A later analysis had no HLA typing for the validation cohort, so co-occurrence there was scored across all 110 or so repertoires. The classifier was reported to diagnose cytomegalovirus status with high specificity and sensitivity in both the original and validation cohorts. The study listed 150 to 200 TCR beta chains as associated with cytomegalovirus. In vitro tests confirmed that three of the cytomegalovirus-associated TCR beta chains recognize cytomegalovirus antigens. According to the authors, the approach could potentially be generalized to other disease states and immunological phenotypes.

Separate from the roughly 650-subject first cohort, the validation cohort of 120 subjects was the group to which the donors belonged. Comments on this clone: The antigen it recognizes is unknown. Within one base of it there is no much larger clone, and no base qualities were kept.

The germline V gene encodes CDR1 MDHEN and CDR2 SYDVKM. At the junction V is shortened by 3 bases and J by 5 bases; bases outside the gene matches: 0. From cysteine to phenylalanine, the CDR3 is 12 amino acids long. Just the 36-base CDR3 DNA is kept, in frame starting at base 1. To prepare the library, the immunoSEQ multiplex PCR assay was applied. The original methods were these. To diagnose cytomegalovirus status from the catalog of TCR beta chain sequences, a statistical classification framework was built. TCRdb obtained this table from immuneACCESS and retained in-frame rearrangements with V and J assigned. These tables miss some clones; where compared with another copy, unresolved V genes account for less than half of the shortfall, and the remainder is unexplained. For V, J and clone size, that table is used; D and trimming come from the DNA. A total of 90,000 to 150,000 clones appear in this sample, approximately 91% of them only once. The biggest ten clones account for around 4.5% of the sample.

Sequenced: PBMCs. The clonotype was recovered from a young man in good health and CMV-seropositive. The chain couples TRBV28 to TRBJ2-5, with TRBD2 identical over 7 junction bases. The DNA is as follows: TGTGCCAGCAGTTTGCGGGGGGAGACCCAGTACTTC. It codes for CASSLRGETQYF.